The rows below give T cell receptor beta chains drawn from one sample of a study of shared clonotypes between healthy human individuals. Assay: immunoSEQ multiplex PCR; the TCRdb copy retains only in-frame clones and omits some. Among about 2.4 million clones listed, 90% to 95% were seen once. Specimen: naive CD4+ T cells from PBMCs. The receptors stem from a man aged 18 to 35 in good health. Some clones in this sample may be carry-over from other donors' samples. Both conserved end residues are part of each CDR3. A D gene is named only where the DNA matches it firmly. Expanded clones get a size class; other rows say once, few or many, or leave the size out.

cdr3_nt	cdr3_aa	v_call	cdr3_length	clone_size	d_call	j_call
TGTGCCAGTAGTATAGGCAGCCGATACGAGCAGTACTTC	CASSIGSRYEQYF	TRBV19	13	-	-	TRBJ2-7
TGTGCCAGCAGCTTAGAAGGGACCGCGGCCCAGTACTTC	CASSLEGTAAQYF	TRBV7-7	13	once	-	TRBJ2-5
TGTGCCAGCAGTGAGCAGGGAGCGGCCTACGAGCAGTACTTC	CASSEQGAAYEQYF	TRBV2	14	-	-	TRBJ2-7
TGCGCCAGCAGCGTCTTCAGGGAAACAGATACGCAGTATTTT	CASSVFRETDTQYF	TRBV5-1	14	-	-	TRBJ2-3
TGTGCCAGCAGCCAAGTCTTAGGCGCCCCAGATACGCAGTATTTT	CASSQVLGAPDTQYF	TRBV4-2	15	-	-	TRBJ2-3
TGCGCCAGCAGCCGGGGGAGTGCGGGAGGCTCCTACAATGAGCAGTTCTTC	CASSRGSAGGSYNEQFF	TRBV4-1	17	-	TRBD2	TRBJ2-1
TGTGCCAGCGGGAGAGACGACAGGCCGAACACTGAAGCTTTCTTT	CASGRDDRPNTEAFF	TRBV6-1	15	-	-	TRBJ1-1
TGTGCCAGCAGCGTTGGATCTCATTTGGAGACCCAGTACTTC	CASSVGSHLETQYF	TRBV9	14	-	-	TRBJ2-5
TGCGCCAGCAGCTTCAAGTCTAGCGGGAGTGGGGCCCAAGAGACCCAGTACTTC	CASSFKSSGSGAQETQYF	TRBV5-1	18	-	TRBD2	TRBJ2-5
TGTGCCAGCTCACCCGGACAGCCCTACGAGCAGTACTTC	CASSPGQPYEQYF	TRBV18	13	-	-	TRBJ2-7
TGCGCCAGCAGCTTGGATCCCCGCATATACAATGAGCAGTTCTTC	CASSLDPRIYNEQFF	TRBV5-1	15	-	-	TRBJ2-1
TGCGCCAGCAGCCGTTCTCCGGGACAGAAATTTCAAGAGACCCAGTACTTC	CASSRSPGQKFQETQYF	TRBV5-1	17	-	TRBD1	TRBJ2-5
TGTGCCAGCAATTGGGGGGGACAGACCCAGTACTTC	CASNWGGQTQYF	TRBV28	12	-	TRBD2	TRBJ2-5
TGTGCCAGCAGTTTGGTAGAGGGAAGGAGATGCACCTTC	CASSLVEGRRCTF	TRBV28	13	-	-	TRBJ1-2
TGTGCCAGCTCCCCTGAGGGCAGAGACTCAGAGCAGTACTTC	CASSPEGRDSEQYF	TRBV18	14	once	-	TRBJ2-7
TGTGCCAGCAGTTACTCTTCGTACAGGGTGGTAATCGCCTCCGAGCAGTACTTC	CASSYSSYRVVIASEQYF	TRBV28	18	-	-	TRBJ2-7
TGCGCCAGCAGCTTGTTTGGTCCCCACGAGCAGTACTTC	CASSLFGPHEQYF	TRBV5-1	13	-	-	TRBJ2-7
TGTGCCAGCAGTTTAAGACGGGGCCCGGACTACGAGCAGTACTTC	CASSLRRGPDYEQYF	TRBV28	15	-	-	TRBJ2-7
TGTGCCAGCAGTCGTCAGCTCGGGACACCCAGCAATCAGCCCCAGCATTTT	CASSRQLGTPSNQPQHF	TRBV28	17	-	-	TRBJ1-5
TGTGCCAGCAGCTCAGACAGGGACGGAAACACCATATATTTT	CASSSDRDGNTIYF	TRBV7-9	14	-	TRBD1	TRBJ1-3
TGTGCCAGCAGTCTGTGGGCTAGCGGGGTTAGCTCCTACAATGAGCAGTTCTTC	CASSLWASGVSSYNEQFF	TRBV2	18	-	TRBD2	TRBJ2-1
TGCGCCAGCAGCTTGTCAGGGGGCTTGTCAAACACCATATATTTT	CASSLSGGLSNTIYF	TRBV5-1	15	-	TRBD1	TRBJ1-3
TGTGCCAGCAGCTCCAGAGGGGCGAACTCCTACGAGCAGTACTTC	CASSSRGANSYEQYF	TRBV5-4	15	-	-	TRBJ2-7
TGTGCCAGCAGCGTAGCTACTTGGGGGCATACGCAGTATTTT	CASSVATWGHTQYF	TRBV9	14	-	-	TRBJ2-3
TGCGCCAGCAGCGCAACGCCGGGAACCTCGAACACTGAAGCTTTCTTT	CASSATPGTSNTEAFF	TRBV5-1	16	-	-	TRBJ1-1
TGTGCCAGCAGTGAAGCCCATCGGGGTACTGAAGCTTTCTTT	CASSEAHRGTEAFF	TRBV2	14	few	-	TRBJ1-1
TGTGCCAGCTCACCCACGCGGTCTAGCGGGGGGGAGACCCAGTACTTC	CASSPTRSSGGETQYF	TRBV18	16	-	TRBD2	TRBJ2-5
TGCGCCAGCAGCATTAACACTCGCCTAGCGGGAAGCTCCTACGAGCAGTACTTC	CASSINTRLAGSSYEQYF	TRBV5-1	18	-	TRBD2	TRBJ2-7
TGTGCCAGCAGTGAATTAGACTCCCTCGGCTATGGCTACACCTTC	CASSELDSLGYGYTF	TRBV6-1	15	-	-	TRBJ1-2
TGTGCCAGCAGCGTCCAGGGAAGAGACTATGGCTACACCTTC	CASSVQGRDYGYTF	TRBV5-5	14	-	-	TRBJ1-2
TGTGCCAGCAGCCGGGGCTGGGAGCAGTACTTC	CASSRGWEQYF	TRBV7-9	11	-	-	TRBJ2-7
TGTGCCAGCAGCTTAGGGAGCTCCTACAATGAGCAGTTCTTC	CASSLGSSYNEQFF	TRBV7-2	14	-	-	TRBJ2-1
TGTGCCAGCCCCAAGACTAGCGGAAACGGGGAGCTGTTTTTT	CASPKTSGNGELFF	TRBV6-1	14	-	TRBD2	TRBJ2-2
TGTGCCAGCATAAGGGCCGGCTCCTACAATGAGCAGTTCTTC	CASIRAGSYNEQFF	TRBV6-1	14	-	-	TRBJ2-1
TGTGCCAGCAGCTTAGGGATAATGGATACGCAGTATTTT	CASSLGIMDTQYF	TRBV7-3	13	once	-	TRBJ2-3
TGTGCCAGCAGCCAACCGGGACTAGCGCACAATGAGCAGTTCTTC	CASSQPGLAHNEQFF	TRBV6-5	15	-	TRBD2	TRBJ2-1
TGTGCCAGCAGGGAACCAGGGACTAGCGGGGCTCAGTACTTC	CASREPGTSGAQYF	TRBV6-5	14	-	TRBD2	TRBJ2-5
TGTGCCAGCAGCCGCCTGGGGTACAATGAGCAGTTCTTC	CASSRLGYNEQFF	TRBV7-2	13	-	-	TRBJ2-1
TGTGCCAGCAGTTACCAGCCAGGACCCGTTGAGCAGTTCTTC	CASSYQPGPVEQFF	TRBV6-5	14	once	-	TRBJ2-1
TGCAGTGCTAGAGACAGAGGCGGCACCTTC	CSARDRGGTF	TRBV20-1	10	-	-	TRBJ1-2
TGTGCCAGCAACCTACAGTTGAACACTGAAGCTTTCTTT	CASNLQLNTEAFF	TRBV5-6	13	once	-	TRBJ1-1
TGCAGCGTCGACGGGACAGGGCGAGAGACCCAGTACTTC	CSVDGTGRETQYF	TRBV29-1	13	-	TRBD1	TRBJ2-5
TGCGCCAGCAGCGTGGGACTAGCGGTCTACAATGAGCAGTTCTTC	CASSVGLAVYNEQFF	TRBV5-1	15	-	TRBD2	TRBJ2-1
TGTGCCAGCACCTCGGCGGGCAAGGCCTATGGCTACACCTTC	CASTSAGKAYGYTF	TRBV6-6	14	-	-	TRBJ1-2
TGTGCCAGCAGGTTGTCGGCAGGGGACTATGAGCAGTTCTTC	CASRLSAGDYEQFF	TRBV7-9	14	-	-	TRBJ2-1
TGTGCCAGCAGCCCCATTGGCGGGGCCCCCTACGAGCAGTACTTC	CASSPIGGAPYEQYF	TRBV7-6	15	-	-	TRBJ2-7
TGTGCCAGCAGCTTAGAGAGGGGAGGGCAGCCCCAGCATTTT	CASSLERGGQPQHF	TRBV7-2	14	-	-	TRBJ1-5
TGTGCCAGCAGCTTACTAGGGGCCCAGAGTGGCAATCAGCCCCAGCATTTT	CASSLLGAQSGNQPQHF	TRBV7-2	17	-	-	TRBJ1-5
TGCGCCAGCAGCTTGTTAGGGGACACTGAAGCTTTCTTT	CASSLLGDTEAFF	TRBV5-1	13	-	-	TRBJ1-1
TGTGCCAGTAGTATTACCTGGCGCGGGGACAATGAGCAGTTCTTC	CASSITWRGDNEQFF	TRBV19	15	-	-	TRBJ2-1
TGCGCCAGCAGCTTGGATGCGGGATATGGCTACACCTTC	CASSLDAGYGYTF	TRBV5-1	13	-	-	TRBJ1-2
TGTGCCAGCGACTACAGGGTTGGCGAGACCCAGTACTTC	CASDYRVGETQYF	TRBV6-1	13	-	-	TRBJ2-5
TGTGCCAGCAGCTTTATGGAGCCCGTACTTCTCAATGAGCAGTTCTTC	CASSFMEPVLLNEQFF	TRBV5-6	16	-	-	TRBJ2-1
TGTGCCACCAGCAGAGATCCAAATAAGGCCACTGGCGTTGAAAAACTGTTTTTT	CATSRDPNKATGVEKLFF	TRBV15	18	-	-	TRBJ1-4
TGTGCCAGCGCCCCAGGACTGGGCACAGATACGCAGTATTTT	CASAPGLGTDTQYF	TRBV7-2	14	-	-	TRBJ2-3
TGTGCCTGGAGTGGGGGAGCGGGATACTTCGCCTACGAGCAGTACTTC	CAWSGGAGYFAYEQYF	TRBV30	16	-	TRBD2	TRBJ2-7
TGTGCCAGCAGTGTTGAGATGGGACTCGGGAGAACCGGGGAGCTGTTTTTT	CASSVEMGLGRTGELFF	TRBV6-4	17	-	-	TRBJ2-2
TGTGCCAGCAGCCCACGGACGCGGACAGATACGCAGTATTTT	CASSPRTRTDTQYF	TRBV4-2	14	-	-	TRBJ2-3
TGTGCCAGTAGCACTCAAGCAGGGACCAACCTCTATGGCTACACCTTC	CASSTQAGTNLYGYTF	TRBV19	16	-	-	TRBJ1-2